This T cell receptor (beta chain) was identified during a study of OX40 agonist ivuxolimab in advanced cancers. General observations from the study: Circulating CD4+ and CD8+ T cells showed clonal expansion by week 6 at 0.1 to 3.0 mg/kg.

The V end was cut by 3 bases, the J end by 7 bases, with 19 bases between. Germline values: CDR1 MNHEY, CDR2 SVGAGI. The CDR3 is 16 amino acids. Libraries were prepared by immunoSEQ multiplex PCR; TCRdb keeps only in-frame clonotypes and omits some of them. This table has fewer than 85,000 clones, around nine tenths appearing once. This clone appeared a single time. No antigen is known for it. The TCR sequence derives from an adult with an advanced solid tumor such as melanoma, head and neck, liver or kidney cancer. The chain employs TRBV6-5 and TRBJ2-1, with D perhaps being TRBD1 or TRBD2 (5 bases each). Sequencing used CD4+ or CD8+ T cells sorted from blood, obtained in a trial of the OX40 agonist ivuxolimab. The CDR3 DNA sequence: TGTGCCAGCAGTTATGGGCCCATCGGGGCAGGGAATGAGCAGTTCTTC. This encodes CASSYGPIGAGNEQFF.